The sequence of this T cell receptor (beta chain) was determined in a study of sequential checkpoint blockade in melanoma (dated by TCRdb to between 2017 and 2020). General notes on the study: In a 1:1 randomization, patients received either first-line nivolumab then ipilimumab (arm A) or ipilimumab then nivolumab (arm B). Maintenance nivolumab came after each of the two trial sequences.

In light of the paper, this sample's treatment or condition label describes: randomized to nivolumab then ipilimumab (arm A) or the reverse (arm B). None of the patients in the trial had previously been given DNA-damaging chemotherapy. Live CD3+CD8+ cells negative for CD19 and CD56 were sorted from thawed PBMCs on a FACS Aria II flow cytometer. Samples came from patients with melanoma in CheckMate 064, a randomized, open-label phase II trial of sequential checkpoint blockade. Peripheral blood mononuclear cells were collected by leukapheresis, purified using Ficoll-Paque, and frozen in human serum containing about 9.8% DMSO. Immediately after sorting, the purity of sorted blood CD3+CD8+ cells was verified to be >98%, after which DNA was extracted. TCRbeta CDR3 regions were immunosequenced from genomic DNA with the immunoSEQ Assay. Before high-throughput sequencing, the genomic DNA was amplified using bias-controlled multiplex PCR. On the study's bioinformatics: To quantify the absolute abundance of each unique TCRbeta CDR3 region, the sequences were collapsed and filtered. Clonality, defined as 1 minus Pielou's evenness, was calculated using productive rearrangements only. A previously published method was used to identify clones whose frequencies were significantly greater in on-treatment samples than in baseline samples. Not all clones reach the TCRdb copy of this immuneACCESS table, which keeps in-frame sequences only. Checked studies attribute under half of the gap to unresolved V genes and leave the rest unexplained. The V and J calls and clone size come from that table; D and trimming were worked out from the DNA. The sample data list about 18,000 clones, and 56% of these were observed just once. The ten largest account for roughly 18% of the sample.

Results the study describes overall, beyond this receptor: Validation of the response-prediction model combining TCR metrics and mutation burden is needed in larger, independent patient cohorts.

Trimming accounts for 6 bases at V and 5 bases at J, while the number of junction bases matched to no gene is 6. Reading the germline V gene gives CDR1 LGHNA and CDR2 YNFKEQ. The CDR3 numbers 17 residues from cysteine through phenylalanine. Only the CDR3 DNA is retained, 51 bases long and in frame from the first base. As concerns this clone: Its antigen is currently not known. Base qualities are missing; no much larger clone stands one base away.

This clonotype was sampled from a human donor with melanoma. The rearrangement combines TRBV4-2 with TRBJ2-2, and 16 junctional nucleotides match TRBD2. Sequencing used CD8+ T cells sorted from blood (inferred from file names), obtained from a patient given nivolumab and ipilimumab in sequence. CDR3 region: CASRSGTSGGGTGELFF. At the DNA level, the sequence is TGTGCCAGCAGATCTGGGACTAGCGGGGGGGGTACCGGGGAGCTGTTTTTT.